The clone carrying this TCR beta chain was counted ten times or more. Its antigen is not known. This record belongs to a study of T cell repertoires in cytomegalovirus infection. Study details: From public TCR beta signatures came an indication of both CMV infection and matching HLA type. Study results and limitations: Cumulative frequency of public TCR beta families picked out carriers of CMV plus the relevant HLA. The ex vivo response was dominated by HLA-C-restricted CMV-specific TCR beta clonotypes.

Trimming shortened V by 8 bases and J by 2 bases, and 18 bases separated the two germline ends. CDR3 size: 15 residues. Using its own MiXCR run on the reads, TCRdb lists one record per CDR3 protein. The sample lists about 80,000 distinct CDR3 sequences; about 4% were seen once. This clonotype originated in a human donor in good health (CMV status not recorded). Some clones in this sample may be carry-over from other donors' samples. J is TRBJ2-5 and V is TRBV12-3 or TRBV12-4; D is undetermined. The sample taken for sequencing was PBMCs. In DNA, the CDR3 is TGTGCCAGCTCGATGGCCGGGCAGCCACAAGAGACCCAGTACTTC. This sequence encodes CASSMAGQPQETQYF.